The 25 T cell receptor beta chains listed next were all sequenced from one sample in a study of blood T cell repertoires in COVID-19. Generated by immunoSEQ multiplex PCR, the TCRdb table keeps only in-frame clones and is missing some. The profile shows roughly 49,000 clones, approximately 84% of them singletons. Material: peripheral blood. The receptors were gathered from a man aged 50-60 years with active COVID-19.

CDR3 coding DNA: TGTGCCAGCAGTTACTCGGGCCCTATTCCCTACGAGCAGTACTTC. Protein product: CASSYSGPIPYEQYF. The V gene is TRBV6-5, the J gene TRBJ2-7; D unclear. The CDR3 runs 15 residues. V was shortened by 0 bases and J by 2 bases, with 11 bases between the two germline ends. The germline V gene encodes CDR1 MNHEY and CDR2 SVGAGI.

This sequence joins TRBV4-3 and TRBJ2-7, with 8 bases lining up with TRBD1. CDR3 length equals 18 residues. The J segment lost 0 bases and the V segment lost 0 bases, leaving 10 bases of the junction unmatched. From germline, CDR1 is LGHNA and CDR2 YSLEER. This CDR3 reads CASSQEGLGQVTSYEQYF. As DNA, the CDR3 is TGCGCCAGCAGCCAAGAAGGGCTGGGACAGGTGACCTCCTACGAGCAGTACTTC.

The rearrangement uses TRBV14 and TRBJ2-1, with TRBD1 matching over 9 bases. Trimming took 6 bases from V and 9 from J; bases not matched to a gene: 12. CDR3 size: 15 residues. From germline, CDR1 is SGHDN and CDR2 FVKESK. The CDR3: CASRAGTGSLSEQFF. CDR3 nucleotides: TGTGCCAGCAGGGCCGGGACAGGGTCCCTCAGTGAGCAGTTCTTC.

V is TRBV15 and J is TRBJ1-2; TRBD1 matches 7 bases. CDR1 is LNHNV, CDR2 YYDKDF, per germline (reference sequence). The CDR3 totals 14 residues. V lost 3 bases and J lost 7; bases outside the gene matches: 8. The CDR3 here is CATSSTGVFGGYTF. The CDR3 DNA sequence: TGTGCCACCAGCAGTACAGGGGTTTTTGGTGGCTACACCTTC.

CDR3 DNA: TGTGCCAGCAGCTTCGCCGGGACAGGGTCTTACGAGCAGTACTTC. Translated: CASSFAGTGSYEQYF. This rearrangement joins TRBV5-8 to TRBJ2-7; TRBD1 agrees at 9 bases. Germline assignment: CDR1 SGHTS and CDR2 YDEGEE. The CDR3 contains 15 residues. The ends lost 2 bases at V and 4 bases at J; junction bases unmatched: 7.

The chain combines TRBV4-3 with TRBJ2-3, with D unresolved. This CDR3 has 15 residues. Germline lookup yields CDR1 LGHNA and CDR2 YSLEER. V lost 0 bases and J 0 bases, leaving 7 bases between the germline ends. CDR3 protein: CASSQEWQSTDTQYF. CDR3 nucleotides: TGCGCCAGCAGCCAAGAGTGGCAGAGCACAGATACGCAGTATTTT.

The chain joins TRBV2 to TRBJ2-3; the D is unclear. This CDR3 is built from 14 residues. V lost 11 bases and J 0 bases, leaving 15 bases between the germline ends. Per the germline V gene, CDR1 is SNHLY and CDR2 is FYNNEI. DNA for the CDR3: TGTGCCGGTGTAGAACCCCCCAGCACAGATACGCAGTATTTT. Amino acid sequence: CAGVEPPSTDTQYF.

The chain is built from TRBV5-5 and TRBJ1-2, with 9 bases identical to TRBD1. The germline V gene has CDR1 SGHKS and CDR2 YYEKEE (reference sequence). V dropped 0 bases and J dropped 8; count of bases not matched to a gene: 8. The CDR3 loop spans 15 amino acids. The CDR3 loop is CASSLAGTGRRGYTF. The CDR3 nucleotides read TGTGCCAGCAGCTTGGCGGGGACAGGGAGGAGGGGCTACACCTTC.

This chain joins TRBV10-1 and TRBJ2-1, with 9 bases fitting TRBD1. The J segment lost 7 bases and the V segment lost 0 bases, leaving 7 bases of the junction unmatched. The CDR3 has 16 amino acids. CDR1 is WNHNN and CDR2 is SYGVQD in the germline V gene (reference sequence). The CDR3 DNA is TGCGCCAGCAGTGAGTCTTGGACAGGGGTCGGGAATGAGCAGTTCTTC. Translated, it gives CASSESWTGVGNEQFF.

This clone was seen more than once but under ten times. CDR3 protein: CASSLVLGTGYGYTF. The DNA of the CDR3 is TGTGCCAGCAGCTTAGTACTCGGTACTGGCTATGGCTACACCTTC. The V call is TRBV7-6, the J call TRBJ1-2; no definite D call. V dropped 1 base and J dropped 4 bases, with 13 bases sitting between them. The CDR3 totals 15 residues. CDR1 and CDR2 from the germline V gene are SGHVS and FNYEAQ. Variable domain in full (rest from reference TRBV7-6 and TRBJ1-2): GAGVSQSPRYKVTKRGQDVALRCDPISGHVSLYWYRQALGQGPEFLTYFNYEAQQDKSGLPNDRFSAERPEGSISTLTIQRTEQRDSAMYRCASSLVLGTGYGYTFGSGTRLTVV.

J is TRBJ2-7 and V is TRBV21-1; TRBD1 is taken as the D call from the table, unchecked against the DNA. TRBV21-1 is listed as a pseudogene. The CDR3 consists of 13 residues. Here the CDR3 reads CAIADRGLGEQYF. Written as DNA, the CDR3 is TGTGCCATCGCTGACAGGGGGTTAGGAGAGCAGTACTTC.

The chain has TRBV19 and TRBJ1-4, with no clear D. The V gene lost 7 bases and the J gene lost 2 bases, with 8 bases spanning the gap. The CDR3 has 13 residues. CDR1 is LNHDA, CDR2 SQIVND, per germline (reference sequence). For the CDR3, the DNA is TGTGCCAGTAACGAGTTCACTAATGAAAAACTGTTTTTT. Its translation: CASNEFTNEKLFF.

This chain connects TRBV5-4 to TRBJ1-4; D is perhaps TRBD1 (6 bases). The CDR3 runs to 16 residues. Trimming removed 0 bases from V and 10 bases from J, with 19 bases in between. CDR1 and CDR2 (germline): SGHNT, YYREEE (reference sequence). CDR3 region: CASSLGGGTPVGKLFF. CDR3 nucleotides: TGTGCCAGCAGCTTGGGGGGGGGCACCCCCGTTGGAAAACTGTTTTTT.

J is TRBJ1-2 and V is TRBV7-4; TRBD1 matches at 11 bases. J lost 4 bases, V lost 8 bases, and 9 bases had no gene match. This CDR3 is built from 15 residues. The germline V gene encodes CDR1 SGHVT and CDR2 SQSDAQ. CDR3 sequence: CASRLRDRGAYGYTF. For the CDR3, the DNA is TGTGCCAGCCGCCTCCGGGACAGGGGGGCCTATGGCTACACCTTC.

This clone was seen a single time. The chain recombines TRBV28 with TRBJ1-2; 7 bases are shared with TRBD1. This CDR3 comprises 14 residues. The germline V gene encodes CDR1 MDHEN and CDR2 SYDVKM. J lost 4 bases, V lost 5 bases, and 7 bases had no gene match. In nucleotides, the CDR3 is TGTGCCAGCAGTATCCCCGGGACAGTCTATGGCTACACCTTC. As protein: CASSIPGTVYGYTF.

The gene calls are TRBV28 and TRBJ2-3; 9 bases align to TRBD2. This CDR3 is built from 15 residues. Losses at the gene ends were 5 bases for V and 0 bases for J; bases not matched to a gene: 3. The germline V gene has CDR1 MDHEN and CDR2 SYDVKM. The CDR3 sequence is CASSPSGVSTDTQYF. The CDR3 bases are TGTGCCAGCAGTCCTAGCGGGGTTAGCACAGATACGCAGTATTTT. Using reference TRBV28 and TRBJ2-3 for the parts outside the CDR3, the full variable domain is DVKVTQSSRYLVKRTGEKVFLECVQDMDHENMFWYRQDPGLGLRLIYFSYDVKMKEKGDIPEGYSVSREKKERFSLILESASTNQTSMYLCASSPSGVSTDTQYFGPGTRLTVL.

The chain joins TRBV7-9 to TRBJ2-7; unclear D gene. The germline gives CDR1 SEHNR, CDR2 FQNEAQ (reference sequence). This CDR3 has 12 residues. Trimming left V 5 bases short and J 5 bases short, with 10 bases between. The CDR3 region has the DNA TGTGCCAGCAGCCCATGGAGCCACGAGCAGTACTTC. The encoded protein is CASSPWSHEQYF. Full variable domain (rest looked up from reference TRBV7-9 and TRBJ2-7): DTGVSQNPRHKITKRGQNVTFRCDPISEHNRLYWYRQTLGQGPEFLTYFQNEAQLEKSRLLSDRFSAERPKGSFSTLEIQRTEQGDSAMYLCASSPWSHEQYFGPGTRLTVT.

The gene calls are TRBV5-1 and TRBJ2-7, with 10 bases identical to TRBD2. Germline V gives CDR1 SGHRS, CDR2 YFSETQ. The V gene end was trimmed by 2 bases and the J gene end by 0 bases; junction bases not matched to a gene: 2. The CDR3 has 15 amino acids. CDR3 protein: CASSLLAGSSYEQYF. The DNA of the CDR3 is TGCGCCAGCAGCTTACTAGCGGGGAGCTCCTACGAGCAGTACTTC. The complete variable domain, with remaining parts taken from reference TRBV5-1 and TRBJ2-7, reads KAGVTQTPRYLIKTRGQQVTLSCSPISGHRSVSWYQQTPGQGLQFLFEYFSETQRNKGNFPGRFSGRQFSNSRSEMNVSTLELGDSALYLCASSLLAGSSYEQYFGPGTRLTVT.

V is TRBV11-2 and J is TRBJ1-1; D ambiguous. Germline assignment: CDR1 SGHAT and CDR2 FQNNGV. The CDR3 runs 13 residues. V was trimmed by 0 bases and J by 3 bases, leaving 5 bases between them. The CDR3 DNA reads TGTGCCAGCAGCTTAGATCGGGACACTGAAGCTTTCTTT. Residues: CASSLDRDTEAFF.

This chain's CDR3 is CASSSGGPTSTDTQYF. The CDR3 coding sequence is TGTGCCAGCAGTTCCGGGGGACCGACTAGCACAGATACGCAGTATTTT. V gene TRBV28 combines with J gene TRBJ2-3, with D maybe TRBD2 (6 bases). Germline assignment: CDR1 MDHEN and CDR2 SYDVKM. The CDR3 runs 16 residues. V was clipped by 4 bases and J by 0 bases, with 14 bases between them.

The chain is built from TRBV28 and TRBJ1-2, with 7 bases lining up with TRBD1. With 4 bases clipped from V and 4 bases from J, the junction kept 6 bases outside the gene matches. The CDR3 is made up of 14 amino acids. Per the germline V gene, CDR1 is MDHEN and CDR2 is SYDVKM. This CDR3 reads CASSWQGGRYGYTF. DNA of the CDR3: TGTGCCAGCAGTTGGCAGGGGGGTCGCTATGGCTACACCTTC.

The V and J genes are TRBV7-9 and TRBJ1-2; D remains unclear. The CDR3 is 14 amino acids. Between the trimmed V and J ends, which lost 4 bases and 2 bases, there was a span of 11 bases. Germline V lookup: CDR1 SEHNR, CDR2 FQNEAQ (reference sequence). The CDR3 reads CASSSLARNYGYTF. CDR3 sequence (DNA): TGTGCCAGCAGCTCACTCGCTCGCAACTATGGCTACACCTTC.

J is TRBJ1-3 and V is TRBV5-6, with D tentatively TRBD1 (5 bases). Germline CDR1 and CDR2: SGHDT and YYEEEE. CDR3 length: 16 residues. Trimming took off 3 bases at V and 0 bases at J, with 13 bases between the two ends. The CDR3, as DNA: TGTGCCAGCAGCTCCCTTGACAGAACCTCTGGAAACACCATATATTTT. It translates to CASSSLDRTSGNTIYF.

The genes are TRBV7-8 and TRBJ2-1; 9 bases are a match to TRBD2. The CDR3 is made up of 15 amino acids. Looked up from germline, CDR1 is SGHVS and CDR2 is FQNEAQ. V was pared by 0 bases and J by 9 bases, with 6 bases of the junction left unmatched. CDR3 in DNA: TGTGCCAGCAGCTTAGCTCGGCTAGCGGGGTTTGAGCAGTTCTTC. It yields the protein CASSLARLAGFEQFF.

The rearrangement uses TRBV10-2 and TRBJ2-7; TRBD1 matches 10 bases. V was pared by 7 bases and J by 5 bases, with 11 bases of the junction left unmatched. Germline loops: CDR1 WSHSY, CDR2 SAAADI. The CDR3 is 15 residues long. CDR3 loop: CASTDRDRGRNEQYF. The CDR3 DNA is TGCGCCAGCACCGATAGGGACAGGGGACGAAACGAGCAGTACTTC.